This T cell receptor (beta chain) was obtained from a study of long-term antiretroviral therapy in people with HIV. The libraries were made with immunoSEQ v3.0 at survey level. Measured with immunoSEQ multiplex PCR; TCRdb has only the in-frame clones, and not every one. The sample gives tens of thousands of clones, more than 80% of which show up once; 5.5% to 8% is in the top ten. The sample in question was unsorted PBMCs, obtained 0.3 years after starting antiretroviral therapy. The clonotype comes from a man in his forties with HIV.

The CDR3 is CASSSRTSLHEQFF. The CDR3, as DNA: TGTGCCAGTAGTTCGCGGACTAGCCTCCATGAGCAGTTCTTC. This chain uses TRBV19 with TRBJ2-1; 8 nucleotides line up with TRBD2. The CDR3 contains 14 residues. Per germline, CDR1 LNHDA and CDR2 SQIVND (reference sequence). With V trimmed by 5 bases and J by 8 bases, 8 bases remained unmatched. Variable domain in full (rest from reference TRBV19 and TRBJ2-1): DGGITQSPKYLFRKEGQNVTLSCEQNLNHDAMYWYRQDPGQGLRLIYYSQIVNDFQKGDIAEGYSVSREKKESFPLTVTSAQKNPTAFYLCASSSRTSLHEQFFGPGTRLTVL.